One and the same sample provided the 16 T cell receptor beta chains below, sequenced in a study of CD8 T cells in Susac syndrome. Random hexamers primed reverse transcription of 0.5 to 1 ug RNA. One entry per CDR3 protein, called by TCRdb with MiXCR from the immunoSEQ multiplex PCR reads. In the table there are roughly 80,000 distinct CDR3 sequences, approximately 94% of which are singletons. Sequencing used CD8+ T cells from PBMCs. All receptors come from a human donor with Susac syndrome.

This sequence joins TRBV20-1 and TRBJ2-7; 9 nucleotides line up with TRBD1. CDR3 length equals 14 residues. Germline V lookup: CDR1 DFQATT, CDR2 SNEGSKA (reference sequence). Trimming took 3 bases from V and 5 from J; bases not matched to a gene: 8. CDR3 nucleotides: TGCAGTGCTAGGGACGGGACAGGGAACCACGAGCAGTACTTC. This translates into CSARDGTGNHEQYF.

This clonotype has just one count. The chain has TRBV7-2 and TRBJ2-7, with 10 bases that match TRBD2. The CDR3 consists of 14 residues. The germline CDR1 and CDR2 sequences are SGHTA and FQGNSA. Unmatched junction bases numbered 8, after V lost 9 bases and J lost 3 bases. The CDR3 coding sequence is TGTGCCAGTCAGCTAGCGGGGGACTTCTACGAGCAGTACTTC. Its translation is CASQLAGDFYEQYF.

This sequence joins TRBV27 and TRBJ1-6; 7 bases line up with TRBD1. Germline CDR1 reads MNHEY; CDR2 reads SMNVEV (reference sequence). The J segment lost 10 bases and the V segment lost 8 bases, leaving 14 bases of the junction unmatched. This CDR3 contains 15 residues. CDR3 DNA: TGTGCCAGCGGGGATCGACAGGGCCCGTGGTCACCCCTCCACTTT. This sequence encodes CASGDRQGPWSPLHF.

The rearrangement links TRBV28 to TRBJ2-6; D is unresolved. CDR1 and CDR2 from the germline V gene are MDHEN and SYDVKM. The CDR3 runs to 18 residues. The V end lost 3 bases, the J end lost 0 bases, and 15 bases lay between the germline ends. CDR3 residues: CASSFSRMVISGANVLTF. The DNA of the CDR3 is TGTGCCAGCAGTTTCAGCCGGATGGTGATCTCTGGGGCCAACGTCCTGACTTTC.

This chain connects TRBV20-1 to TRBJ1-2; D perhaps matches TRBD1 (5 bases). The V gene lost 3 bases and the J gene lost 6 bases, with 11 bases spanning the gap. Per the germline V gene, CDR1 is DFQATT and CDR2 is SNEGSKA (reference sequence). This CDR3 has 12 residues. The CDR3, as DNA: TGCAGTGCTAGGGTCGGGGGACATGGCTACACCTTC. Translated: CSARVGGHGYTF.

The rearrangement joins TRBV20-1 to TRBJ2-7; tentatively, D is TRBD1 or TRBD2 (5 bases each). CDR1 is DFQATT, CDR2 SNEGSKA, per germline (reference sequence). The V and J ends lost 0 bases and 0 bases respectively, with 9 bases between them. CDR3 length: 14 amino acids. The DNA for the CDR3 is TGCAGTGCTAGAGACCGGGACGGCTCCTACGAGCAGTACTTC. Residues: CSARDRDGSYEQYF.

The chain has TRBV7-8 and TRBJ2-5; the D gene is possibly TRBD2 (5 bases). This CDR3 is built from 13 residues. V shed 4 bases and J shed 5 bases, with 11 bases lying between them. The germline CDR1 and CDR2 sequences are SGHVS and FQNEAQ. The CDR3 nucleotides read TGTGCCAGCAGCTCCCTTAGAGGGGAGACCCAGTACTTC. Translated, it gives CASSSLRGETQYF.

The chain couples TRBV7-9 to TRBJ1-2; 7 bases align to TRBD1. This CDR3 has 15 amino acids. Per germline, CDR1 SEHNR and CDR2 FQNEAQ (reference sequence). V was pared by 6 bases and J by 1 base, with 8 bases of the junction left unmatched. CDR3 loop: CASRPQGRINYGYTF. In DNA, the CDR3 is TGTGCCAGCAGACCACAGGGGCGGATTAACTATGGCTACACCTTC.

The rearrangement links TRBV3-1 to TRBJ1-2; 7 nucleotides agree with TRBD1. CDR3 length equals 15 residues. From germline, CDR1 is LGHDT and CDR2 YNNKEL (reference sequence). V was pared by 3 bases and J by 3 bases, with 7 bases of the junction left unmatched. CDR3 region: CASSQKDRSYYGYTF. CDR3 sequence (DNA): TGTGCCAGCAGCCAGAAGGACAGGAGCTACTATGGCTACACCTTC.

The V gene is TRBV18, the J gene TRBJ2-5; D ambiguous. The V and J ends lost 2 bases and 0 bases respectively, with 13 bases between them. Germline assignment: CDR1 KGHSH and CDR2 LQKENI. The CDR3 is 16 residues long. This CDR3 reads CASSPSLTVDQETQYF. The CDR3 DNA reads as TGTGCCAGCTCACCATCATTGACGGTGGACCAAGAGACCCAGTACTTC.

The sample holds one count of this clonotype. V usage is TRBV9 and J usage is TRBJ2-3; possibly TRBD1 or TRBD2 for D (5 bases each). The CDR3 consists of 17 residues. V was pared by 0 bases and J by 4 bases, with 18 bases between. The V gene's germline CDR1 is SGDLS and CDR2 YYNGEE. Here the CDR3 reads CASSVEGRNALADTQYF. CDR3 DNA sequence: TGTGCCAGCAGCGTAGAGGGACGGAATGCCCTAGCAGATACGCAGTATTTT.

The chain has TRBV15 and TRBJ2-3; D unclear. This CDR3 region has 14 residues. Between the trimmed V and J ends, which lost 2 bases and 0 bases, there was a span of 6 bases. Germline V lookup: CDR1 LNHNV, CDR2 YYDKDF (reference sequence). CDR3 amino acids: CATSRTASTDTQYF. CDR3 sequence (DNA): TGTGCCACCAGCAGAACCGCCAGCACAGATACGCAGTATTTT.

As DNA, the CDR3 is TGCGCCAGCAGCTTGGTTTCAGGATGGAATCAGCCCCAGCATTTT. It codes for CASSLVSGWNQPQHF. The chain uses TRBV5-1 and TRBJ1-5; D unresolved. From germline, CDR1 is SGHRS and CDR2 YFSETQ. V gave up 0 bases and J gave up 4 bases, with 11 bases separating them. The CDR3 is 15 amino acids.

The chain has TRBV29-1 and TRBJ2-5; D unresolved. The germline V gene has CDR1 SQVTM and CDR2 ANQGSEA. The CDR3 totals 11 residues. V was shortened by 5 bases and J by 4 bases, with 8 bases between the two germline ends. The CDR3: CSVLVGETQYF. As DNA, the CDR3 is TGCAGCGTTCTGGTCGGAGAGACCCAGTACTTC.

The CDR3 protein is CASSTKGGGYNEQFF. DNA for the CDR3: TGTGCCAGCAGTACGAAAGGGGGGGGTTACAATGAGCAGTTCTTC. The chain employs TRBV6-5 and TRBJ2-1; D is possibly TRBD2 (7 bases). The germline V gene has CDR1 MNHEY and CDR2 SVGAGI. The ends were cut back, 5 bases at V and 4 bases at J, with 15 bases in the middle. CDR3 size: 15 residues.

The chain recombines TRBV30 with TRBJ2-4; TRBD2 is a possible D gene (6 bases). V was trimmed by 2 bases and J by 9 bases, leaving 11 bases between them. Germline CDR1 reads GTSNPN; CDR2 reads SVGIG (reference sequence). The CDR3 has 12 residues. Here the CDR3 DNA reads TGTGCCTGGAGTAAAATCGGGGGCATTCAGTACTTC. This encodes CAWSKIGGIQYF.